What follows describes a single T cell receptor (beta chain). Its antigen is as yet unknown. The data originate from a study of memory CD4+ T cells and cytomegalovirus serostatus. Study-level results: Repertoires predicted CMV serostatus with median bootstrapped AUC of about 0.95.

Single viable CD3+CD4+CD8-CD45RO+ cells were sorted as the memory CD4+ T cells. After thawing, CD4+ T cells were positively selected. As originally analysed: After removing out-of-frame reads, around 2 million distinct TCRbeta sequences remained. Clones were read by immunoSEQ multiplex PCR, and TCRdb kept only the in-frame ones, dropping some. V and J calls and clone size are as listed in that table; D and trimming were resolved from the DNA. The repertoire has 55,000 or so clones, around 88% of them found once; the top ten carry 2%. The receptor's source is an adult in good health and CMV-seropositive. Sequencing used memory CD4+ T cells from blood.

CDR3 bases: TGTGCCATCAGTGAGAGGCAGGGGAGGGAAGGCTACACCTTC. This translates into CAISERQGREGYTF. The chain joins TRBV10-3 to TRBJ1-2, with D possibly matching TRBD1 (6 bases). Trimming shortened V by 2 bases and J by 8 bases, and 15 bases separated the two germline ends. The CDR3 has 14 residues. Germline CDR1 reads ENHRY; CDR2 reads SYGVKD.